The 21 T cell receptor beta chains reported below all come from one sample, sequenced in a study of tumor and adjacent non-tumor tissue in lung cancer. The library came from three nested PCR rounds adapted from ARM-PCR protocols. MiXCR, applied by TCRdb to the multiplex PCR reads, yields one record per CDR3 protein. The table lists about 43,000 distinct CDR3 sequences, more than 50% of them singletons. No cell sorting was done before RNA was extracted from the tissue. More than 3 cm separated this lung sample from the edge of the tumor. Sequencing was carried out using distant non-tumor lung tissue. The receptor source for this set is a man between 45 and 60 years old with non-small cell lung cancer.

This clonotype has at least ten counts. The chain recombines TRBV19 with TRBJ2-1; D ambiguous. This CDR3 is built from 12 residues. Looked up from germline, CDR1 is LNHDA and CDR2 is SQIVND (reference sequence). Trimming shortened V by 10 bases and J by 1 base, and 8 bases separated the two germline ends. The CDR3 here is CATSPSYNEQFF. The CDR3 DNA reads TGTGCCACCAGCCCTTCCTACAATGAGCAGTTCTTC.

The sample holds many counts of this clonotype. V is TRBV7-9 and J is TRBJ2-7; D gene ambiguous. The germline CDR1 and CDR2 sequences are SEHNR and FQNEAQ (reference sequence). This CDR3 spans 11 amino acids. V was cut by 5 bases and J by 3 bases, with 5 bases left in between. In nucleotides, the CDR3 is TGTGCCAGCAGCCAAGTCTACGAGCAGTACTTC. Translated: CASSQVYEQYF.

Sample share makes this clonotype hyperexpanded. DNA for the CDR3: TGCGCCAGCAGTGGAGGAGTGAACACCGGGGAGCTGTTTTTT. As protein: CASSGGVNTGELFF. The gene calls are TRBV10-1 and TRBJ2-2; no reliable D call. Germline assignment: CDR1 WNHNN and CDR2 SYGVQD (reference sequence). This CDR3 comprises 14 residues. V was shortened by 4 bases and J by 1 base, with 7 bases between the two germline ends.

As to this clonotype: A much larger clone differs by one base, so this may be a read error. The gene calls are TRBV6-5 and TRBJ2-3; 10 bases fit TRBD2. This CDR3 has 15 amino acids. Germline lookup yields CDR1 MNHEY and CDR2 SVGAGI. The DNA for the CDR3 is TGTGCCAGCACCTTCCTAGCGGGAGACACAGATACGCTGTATTTT. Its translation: CASTFLAGDTDTLYF.

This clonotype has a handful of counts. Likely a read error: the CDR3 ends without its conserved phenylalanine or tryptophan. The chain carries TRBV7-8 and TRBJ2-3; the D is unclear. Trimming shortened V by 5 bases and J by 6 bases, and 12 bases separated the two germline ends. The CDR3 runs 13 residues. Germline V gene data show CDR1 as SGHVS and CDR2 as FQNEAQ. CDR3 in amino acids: CASSPRLTDTQYS. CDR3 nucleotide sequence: TGTGCCAGCAGCCCCCGACTTACGGATACGCAGTATTCT.

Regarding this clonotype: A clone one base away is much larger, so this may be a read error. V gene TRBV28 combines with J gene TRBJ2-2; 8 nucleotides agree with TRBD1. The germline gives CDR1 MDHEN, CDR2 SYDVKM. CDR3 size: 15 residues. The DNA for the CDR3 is TGTGCCAGCAGAGGCGGGACAGGTCGGACCGAGGAGCTGTTTTTT. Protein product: CASRGGTGRTEELFF.

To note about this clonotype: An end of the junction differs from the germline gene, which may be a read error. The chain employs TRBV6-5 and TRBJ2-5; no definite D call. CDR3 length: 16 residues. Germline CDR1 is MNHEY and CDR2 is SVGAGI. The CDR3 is CASSYLFTSNQETRYF. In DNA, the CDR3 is TGTGCCAGCAGTTACTTATTTACCAGCAACCAAGAGACCCGGTACTTC.

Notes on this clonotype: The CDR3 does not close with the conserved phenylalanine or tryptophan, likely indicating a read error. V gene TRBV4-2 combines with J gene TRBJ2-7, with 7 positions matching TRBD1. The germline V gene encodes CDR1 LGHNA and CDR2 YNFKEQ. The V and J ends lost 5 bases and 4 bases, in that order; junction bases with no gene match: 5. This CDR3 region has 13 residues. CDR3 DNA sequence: TGTGCCAGCAGCAGGGGGCAAGCGTACGAGCAGTACTGC. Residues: CASSRGQAYEQYC.

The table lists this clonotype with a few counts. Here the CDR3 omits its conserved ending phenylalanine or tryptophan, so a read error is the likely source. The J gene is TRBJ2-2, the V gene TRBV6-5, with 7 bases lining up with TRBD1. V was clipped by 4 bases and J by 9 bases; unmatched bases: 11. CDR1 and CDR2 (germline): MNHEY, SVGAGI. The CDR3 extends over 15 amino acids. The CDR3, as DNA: TGTGCCAGCAGTTGCACTACAGGGGCGGCCTGGGAGCTGTTTTCT. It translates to CASSCTTGAAWELFS.

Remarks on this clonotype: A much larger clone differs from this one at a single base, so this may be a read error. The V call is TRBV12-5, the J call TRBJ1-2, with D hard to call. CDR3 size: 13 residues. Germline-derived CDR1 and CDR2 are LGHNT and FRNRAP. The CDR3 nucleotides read TGTGCTAGTGGTTTGCAGACTGATTATGCCTACACCTTC. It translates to CASGLQTDYAYTF.

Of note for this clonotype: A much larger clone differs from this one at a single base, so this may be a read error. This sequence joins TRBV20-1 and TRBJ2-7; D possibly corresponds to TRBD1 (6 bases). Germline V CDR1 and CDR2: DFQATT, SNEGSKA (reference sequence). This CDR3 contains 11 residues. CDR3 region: CSALRGDEEYF. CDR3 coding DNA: TGCAGTGCTCTCAGGGGCGACGAGGAGTACTTC.

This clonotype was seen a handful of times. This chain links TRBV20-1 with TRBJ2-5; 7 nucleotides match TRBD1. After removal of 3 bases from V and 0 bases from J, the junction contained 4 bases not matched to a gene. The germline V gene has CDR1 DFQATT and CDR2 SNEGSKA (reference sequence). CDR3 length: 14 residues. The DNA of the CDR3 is TGCAGTGCTAGGACAGGGACCGACCAAGAGACCCAGTACTTC. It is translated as CSARTGTDQETQYF.

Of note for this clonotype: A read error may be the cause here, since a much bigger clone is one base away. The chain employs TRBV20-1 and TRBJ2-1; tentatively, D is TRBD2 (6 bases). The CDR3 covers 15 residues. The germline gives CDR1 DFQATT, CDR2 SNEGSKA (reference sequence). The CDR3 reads CSARGDSRGGNGQFF. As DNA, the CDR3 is TGCAGTGCTAGAGGTGACTCTAGAGGAGGGAATGGGCAGTTCTTC.

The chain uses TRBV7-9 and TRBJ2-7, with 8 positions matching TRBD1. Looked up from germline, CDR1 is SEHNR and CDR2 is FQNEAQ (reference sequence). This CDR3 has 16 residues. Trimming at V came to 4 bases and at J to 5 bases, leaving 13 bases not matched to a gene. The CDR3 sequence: CASSWAIRTGFDEQYF. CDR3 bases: TGTGCCAGCAGCTGGGCCATCCGGACAGGGTTCGACGAGCAGTACTTC.

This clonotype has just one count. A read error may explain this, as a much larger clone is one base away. The CDR3 region is CDSTMYGYGYTF. The CDR3 region has the DNA TGTGACAGCACGATGTATGGCTATGGCTACACCTTC. The genes are TRBV28 and TRBJ1-2; unclear D gene. The germline CDR1 and CDR2 sequences are MDHEN and SYDVKM. The CDR3 runs 12 residues.

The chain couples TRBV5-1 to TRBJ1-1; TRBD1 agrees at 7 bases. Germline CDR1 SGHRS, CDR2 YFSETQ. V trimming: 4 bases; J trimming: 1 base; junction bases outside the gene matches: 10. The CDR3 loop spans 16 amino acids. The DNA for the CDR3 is TGCGCCAGCAGCGAGACGACAGGGCAGTCGAACACTGAAGCTTTCTTT. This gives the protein CASSETTGQSNTEAFF. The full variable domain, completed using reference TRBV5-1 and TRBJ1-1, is KAGVTQTPRYLIKTRGQQVTLSCSPISGHRSVSWYQQTPGQGLQFLFEYFSETQRNKGNFPGRFSGRQFSNSRSEMNVSTLELGDSALYLCASSETTGQSNTEAFFGQGTRLTVV.

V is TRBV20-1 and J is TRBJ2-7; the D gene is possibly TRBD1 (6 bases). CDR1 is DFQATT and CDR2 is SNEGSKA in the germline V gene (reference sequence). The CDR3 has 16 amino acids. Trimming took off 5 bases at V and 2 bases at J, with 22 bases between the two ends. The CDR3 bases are TGCAGTGCTTTCGGGACATACAAGGAAGTAACCTACGAGCAGTACTTC. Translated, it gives CSAFGTYKEVTYEQYF.

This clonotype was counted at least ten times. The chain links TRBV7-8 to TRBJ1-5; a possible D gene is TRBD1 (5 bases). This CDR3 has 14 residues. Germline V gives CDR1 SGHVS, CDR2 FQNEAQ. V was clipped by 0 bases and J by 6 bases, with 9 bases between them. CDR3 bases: TGTGCCAGCAGCTTAGCGCAGGGAGCTCAGCCCCAGCATTTT. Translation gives CASSLAQGAQPQHF.

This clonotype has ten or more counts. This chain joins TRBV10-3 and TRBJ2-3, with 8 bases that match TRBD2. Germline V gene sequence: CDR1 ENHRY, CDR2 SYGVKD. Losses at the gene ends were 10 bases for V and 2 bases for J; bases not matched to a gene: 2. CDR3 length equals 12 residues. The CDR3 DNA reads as TGTGCCACCGGGAGGGTCACAGATACGCAGTATTTT. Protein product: CATGRVTDTQYF.

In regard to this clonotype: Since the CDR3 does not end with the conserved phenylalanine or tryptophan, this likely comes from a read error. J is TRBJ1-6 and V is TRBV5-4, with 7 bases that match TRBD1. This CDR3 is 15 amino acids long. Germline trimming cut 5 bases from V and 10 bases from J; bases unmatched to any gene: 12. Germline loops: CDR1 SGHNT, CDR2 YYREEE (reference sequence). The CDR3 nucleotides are TGTGCCAGCAGTACGCAGGCTCAGGGGGAATCACCCCTCCACTTG. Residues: CASSTQAQGESPLHL.

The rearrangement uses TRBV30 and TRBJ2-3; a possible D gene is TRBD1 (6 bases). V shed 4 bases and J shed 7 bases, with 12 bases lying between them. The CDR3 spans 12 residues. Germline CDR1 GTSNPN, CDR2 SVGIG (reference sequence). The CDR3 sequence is CAWTQGIYTQYF. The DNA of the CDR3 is TGTGCCTGGACACAGGGAATATATACGCAGTATTTT.